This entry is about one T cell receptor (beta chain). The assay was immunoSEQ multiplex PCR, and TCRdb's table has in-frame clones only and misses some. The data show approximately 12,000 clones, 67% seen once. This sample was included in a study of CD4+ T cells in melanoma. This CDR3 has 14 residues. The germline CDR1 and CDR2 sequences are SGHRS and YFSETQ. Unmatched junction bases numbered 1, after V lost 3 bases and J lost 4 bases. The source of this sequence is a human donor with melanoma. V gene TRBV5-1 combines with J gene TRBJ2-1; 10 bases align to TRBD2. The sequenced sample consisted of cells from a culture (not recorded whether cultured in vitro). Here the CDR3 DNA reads TGCGCCAGCAGCTCGGGACTAGCGTACAATGAGCAGTTCTTC. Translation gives CASSSGLAYNEQFF.